One sample yielded the 23 T cell receptor beta chains listed below, sequenced in a study of blood T cell repertoires in COVID-19. Profiling relied on immunoSEQ multiplex PCR, and the TCRdb table lists in-frame clones only, not all of them. Of about 110,000 clones listed, about 80% were seen once; the top ten hold around 4%. Material: peripheral blood. The receptors shown here come from an elderly woman with acute or convalescent COVID-19.

The rearrangement links TRBV3-1 (or the pseudogene TRBV3-2) to TRBJ2-1; no reliable D call. Germline CDR1 is LGHDT and CDR2 is YNNKEL (reference sequence). The V end was cut by 1 base, the J end by 3 bases, with 4 bases between. The length of the CDR3 is 13 residues. The CDR3 nucleotides read TGTGCCAGCAGCCAAGGGAGCTACAATGAGCAGTTCTTC. Translating it yields CASSQGSYNEQFF.

The rearrangement links TRBV7-9 to TRBJ2-5; 8 bases fit TRBD1. Germline V gene sequence: CDR1 SEHNR, CDR2 FQNEAQ (reference sequence). The CDR3 contains 17 residues. V shed 5 bases, J shed 2 bases, and the junction held 13 bases outside the gene matches. CDR3 protein: CASSPGRTGNGQETQYF. CDR3 sequence (DNA): TGTGCCAGCAGCCCGGGAAGGACAGGGAATGGTCAAGAGACCCAGTACTTC.

The chain uses TRBV6-2 or TRBV6-3 and TRBJ2-1; weak D call: TRBD1 (5 bases). Germline V gives CDR1 MNHEY, CDR2 SVGEGT. Between the trimmed V and J ends, which lost 5 bases and 5 bases, there was a span of 13 bases. The CDR3 sequence is 14 residues long. The chain's CDR3 is CASSPWTIHNEQFF. CDR3 in DNA: TGTGCCAGCAGTCCCTGGACAATCCACAATGAGCAGTTCTTC.

J is TRBJ1-2 and V is TRBV2, with D possibly matching TRBD1 (5 bases). Germline V gives CDR1 SNHLY, CDR2 FYNNEI. The CDR3 is made up of 12 amino acids. V lost 8 bases and J lost 3, with 10 bases in between. CDR3 nucleotide sequence: TGTGCCAGCGGGCGGGGGGACTATGGCTACACCTTC. Amino acids: CASGRGDYGYTF. Filled out from reference TRBV2 and TRBJ1-2, the complete variable domain reads EPEVTQTPSHQVTQMGQEVILRCVPISNHLYFYWYRQILGQKVEFLVSFYNNEISEKSEIFDDQFSVERPDGSNFTLKIRSTKLEDSAMYFCASGRGDYGYTFGSGTRLTVV.

This sequence joins TRBV30 and TRBJ1-1; 12 nucleotides line up with TRBD1. Unmatched junction bases numbered 6, after V lost 5 bases and J lost 5 bases. Germline assignment: CDR1 GTSNPN and CDR2 SVGIG (reference sequence). This CDR3 comprises 14 residues. The CDR3 region is CAWGDRGRRTEAFF. The CDR3 DNA follows: TGTGCCTGGGGGGACAGGGGGCGGCGGACTGAAGCTTTCTTT.

The rearrangement uses TRBV4-1 and TRBJ2-7; TRBD2 might be the D (5 bases). The CDR3 sequence is 13 residues long. The germline V gene has CDR1 MGHRA and CDR2 YSYEKL. Trimming shortened V by 4 bases and J by 5 bases, and 12 bases separated the two germline ends. DNA of the CDR3: TGCGCCAGCAGCCTCCGTCACGGGGACGAGCAGTACTTC. Translating gives CASSLRHGDEQYF.

The genes are TRBV6-1 and TRBJ2-5, with 8 bases lining up with TRBD2. J gave up 2 bases and V 1 base, and 0 bases lay outside the gene matches. Germline V gene sequence: CDR1 MNHNS, CDR2 SASEGT. This CDR3 region has 14 residues. The CDR3 loop is CASSEVAGQETQYF. CDR3 coding DNA: TGTGCCAGCAGTGAAGTAGCGGGGCAAGAGACCCAGTACTTC.

This chain links TRBV2 with TRBJ2-2; D uncertain. Germline CDR1 is SNHLY and CDR2 is FYNNEI. The V end was cut by 2 bases, the J end by 6 bases, with 4 bases between. The CDR3 is 12 amino acids. CDR3 DNA: TGTGCCAGCAGTGAACGGGCCGGGGAGCTGTTTTTT. The encoded protein is CASSERAGELFF.

The rearrangement uses TRBV5-1 and TRBJ2-3; D might be TRBD2 (6 bases). This CDR3 comprises 15 residues. From germline, CDR1 is SGHRS and CDR2 YFSETQ. Trimming shortened V by 0 bases and J by 0 bases, and 8 bases separated the two germline ends. CDR3 DNA sequence: TGCGCCAGCAGCTTGGTTGGGGGGAGCACAGATACGCAGTATTTT. Translation: CASSLVGGSTDTQYF.

The V and J genes are TRBV27 and TRBJ1-3; the D is unclear. Germline CDR1 reads MNHEY; CDR2 reads SMNVEV (reference sequence). The V and J ends lost 8 bases and 3 bases respectively, with 8 bases between them. The CDR3 is 12 residues long. CDR3 residues: CASVGSGNTIYF. Here the CDR3 DNA reads TGTGCCAGCGTGGGCAGTGGAAACACCATATATTTT.

The chain carries TRBV9 and TRBJ1-3, with D unresolved. V was trimmed by 4 bases and J by 3 bases, leaving 17 bases between them. The CDR3 is 16 residues long. The germline CDR1 and CDR2 sequences are SGDLS and YYNGEE. The CDR3 DNA reads as TGTGCCAGCAGCCCCGCTCTTCTTGGGCATGGAAACACCATATATTTT. This codes for CASSPALLGHGNTIYF.

The gene calls are TRBV5-5 and TRBJ2-7, with TRBD2 identical over 12 bases. The CDR3 has 15 amino acids. From germline, CDR1 is SGHKS and CDR2 YYEKEE (reference sequence). V shed 4 bases and J 4 bases; nucleotides not matched to a gene: 6. The CDR3 coding sequence is TGTGCCAGCAGCCCGACTAGCGGGAGATCTTACGAGCAGTACTTC. Protein: CASSPTSGRSYEQYF.

The CDR3 DNA reads TGTGCCAGCACGGGGGGGACCCAGTACTTC. Amino acids: CASTGGTQYF. The rearrangement joins TRBV2 to TRBJ2-5, with 7 bases aligning to TRBD2. The V and J ends lost 7 bases and 7 bases, in that order; junction bases with no gene match: 0. Germline CDR1 and CDR2: SNHLY and FYNNEI. The CDR3 loop spans 10 amino acids.

The chain joins TRBV19 to TRBJ1-1; D possibly corresponds to TRBD1 (6 bases). V lost 7 bases, J lost 1 base, and 13 bases lay in between. Germline-derived CDR1 and CDR2 are LNHDA and SQIVND (reference sequence). This CDR3 contains 14 residues. The chain's CDR3 is CASNPGTTNTEAFF. DNA of the CDR3: TGTGCCAGTAATCCCGGGACAACGAACACTGAAGCTTTCTTT.

The chain has TRBV2 and TRBJ2-6; 10 positions agree with TRBD2. This CDR3 spans 18 amino acids. Trimming cost V 5 bases and J 0 bases; bases outside gene matches: 7. Germline values: CDR1 SNHLY, CDR2 FYNNEI. The CDR3 nucleotides read TGTGCCAGCAGTTTAGCGGGAGGCATCGTCTCTGGGGCCAACGTCCTGACTTTC. Protein product: CASSLAGGIVSGANVLTF.

This clone was seen more than once but under ten times. This chain links TRBV6-2 or TRBV6-3 with TRBJ2-3; D is ambiguous. The ends were cut back, 2 bases at V and 4 bases at J, with 7 bases in the middle. The germline V gene encodes CDR1 MNHEY and CDR2 SVGEGT. This CDR3 region has 13 residues. The CDR3 DNA is TGTGCCAGCAGTTACGACTCCCCAGATACGCAGTATTTT. This encodes CASSYDSPDTQYF.

This clone came up once. This chain joins TRBV9 and TRBJ1-2; TRBD1 matches 10 bases. In germline, CDR1 is SGDLS, CDR2 YYNGEE. This CDR3 region has 14 residues. Unmatched junction bases numbered 8, after V lost 4 bases and J lost 8 bases. The CDR3 DNA is TGTGCCAGCAGCCCTTCGGGACAGGGGTTAGGCTACACCTTC. Its protein product is CASSPSGQGLGYTF.

The rearrangement uses TRBV5-1 and TRBJ2-5, with D possibly matching TRBD1 (6 bases). The V gene's germline CDR1 is SGHRS and CDR2 YFSETQ. V lost 4 bases to trimming and J lost 1 base, with 11 bases between them. The CDR3 totals 14 residues. The CDR3 DNA is TGCGCCAGCAGCCAAACAGGGTTCCAAGAGACCCAGTACTTC. Its translation: CASSQTGFQETQYF. Based on the CDR3 plus reference TRBV5-1 and TRBJ2-5, the full variable domain is KAGVTQTPRYLIKTRGQQVTLSCSPISGHRSVSWYQQTPGQGLQFLFEYFSETQRNKGNFPGRFSGRQFSNSRSEMNVSTLELGDSALYLCASSQTGFQETQYFGPGTRLLVL.

This clone was detected only once. Here the CDR3 DNA reads TGTGCCAGCAGCCGACCAGGGCTGAACACTGAAGCTTTCTTT. This gives the protein CASSRPGLNTEAFF. The chain is built from TRBV11-1 and TRBJ1-1; a weak D match, TRBD1 (5 bases). V was shortened by 5 bases and J by 0 bases, with 10 bases between the two germline ends. There are 14 residues in the CDR3. Germline loops: CDR1 SGHAT, CDR2 FQDESV (reference sequence). The full variable domain, completed using reference TRBV11-1 and TRBJ1-1, is EAEVAQSPRYKITEKSQAVAFWCDPISGHATLYWYRQILGQGPELLVQFQDESVVDDSQLPKDRFSAERLKGVDSTLKIQPAELGDSAMYLCASSRPGLNTEAFFGQGTRLTVV.

The CDR3 DNA sequence: TGTGCCAGCAGCCCGACAGGCGGGCTAGGCTATGGCTACACCTTC. It codes for CASSPTGGLGYGYTF. This sequence joins TRBV7-3 and TRBJ1-2, with a tentative D call TRBD1 (6 bases). Germline loops: CDR1 SGHTA, CDR2 FQGTGA. V was cut by 5 bases and J by 4 bases, with 17 bases left in between. The CDR3 consists of 15 residues. Variable domain in full (rest from reference TRBV7-3 and TRBJ1-2): GAGVSQTPSNKVTEKGKYVELRCDPISGHTALYWYRQSLGQGPEFLIYFQGTGAADDSGLPNDRFFAVRPEGSVSTLKIQRTERGDSAVYLCASSPTGGLGYGYTFGSGTRLTVV.

The chain is built from TRBV10-3 and TRBJ2-7; D gene ambiguous. The germline gives CDR1 ENHRY, CDR2 SYGVKD. Between the trimmed V and J ends, which lost 6 bases and 0 bases, there was a span of 9 bases. The CDR3 is 13 amino acids. This chain's CDR3 is CAIRPRSSYEQYF. The CDR3 DNA reads as TGTGCCATCAGACCACGGTCCTCCTACGAGCAGTACTTC.

The genes are TRBV10-2 and TRBJ2-5; weak D call: TRBD2 (5 bases). Deletions cut 7 bases from V and 2 bases from J, with 14 bases between. The CDR3 spans 14 residues. Germline V gene data show CDR1 as WSHSY and CDR2 as SAAADI. The CDR3 here is CASKDAGGQETQYF. In nucleotides, the CDR3 is TGCGCCAGCAAGGATGCCGGAGGTCAAGAGACCCAGTACTTC.

V and J are TRBV19 and TRBJ1-2, with 9 bases that match TRBD1. Germline assignment: CDR1 LNHDA and CDR2 SQIVND (reference sequence). After removal of 4 bases from V and 2 bases from J, the junction contained 8 bases not matched to a gene. This CDR3 region has 16 residues. The CDR3 region is CASSTRTGAENYGYTF. The CDR3 DNA follows: TGTGCCAGTAGTACCAGGACAGGGGCCGAAAACTATGGCTACACCTTC.